This record looks at one TCR beta chain sequence and its context. This entry belongs to a study of immune evolution from preneoplasia to lung adenocarcinoma. Here immunoSEQ multiplex PCR was the method, and the copy in TCRdb shows in-frame clones only, minus some. The repertoire holds 9,500 to 15,000 clones, with roughly 84% as singletons. J lost 2 bases, V lost 5 bases, and 3 bases had no gene match. Germline CDR1 is MNHEY and CDR2 is SMNVEV (reference sequence). The CDR3 consists of 14 residues. The source of this sequence is a person between 50 and 70 years old with lung adenocarcinoma. V and J are TRBV27 and TRBJ2-7; 10 bases are a match to TRBD2. Input material: FFPE tissue from an adenomatous hyperplasia lung lesion. As for subset: atypical adenomatous hyperplasia (AAH), lung preneoplasia. Here the CDR3 DNA reads TGTGCCAGCAGTGTAGCGGGAGGAACCTACGAGCAGTACTTC. It is translated as CASSVAGGTYEQYF.